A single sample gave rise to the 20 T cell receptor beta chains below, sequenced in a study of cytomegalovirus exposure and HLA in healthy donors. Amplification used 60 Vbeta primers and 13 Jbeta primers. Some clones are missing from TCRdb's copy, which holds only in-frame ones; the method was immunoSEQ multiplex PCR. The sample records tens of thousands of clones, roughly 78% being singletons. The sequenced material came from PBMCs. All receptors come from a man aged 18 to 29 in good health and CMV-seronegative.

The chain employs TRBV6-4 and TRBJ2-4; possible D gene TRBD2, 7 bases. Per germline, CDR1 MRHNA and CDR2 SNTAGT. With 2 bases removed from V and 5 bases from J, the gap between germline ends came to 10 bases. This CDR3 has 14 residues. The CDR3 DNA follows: TGTGCCAGCAGTGACCGGGGGGCGGAAAACATTCAGTACTTC. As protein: CASSDRGAENIQYF.

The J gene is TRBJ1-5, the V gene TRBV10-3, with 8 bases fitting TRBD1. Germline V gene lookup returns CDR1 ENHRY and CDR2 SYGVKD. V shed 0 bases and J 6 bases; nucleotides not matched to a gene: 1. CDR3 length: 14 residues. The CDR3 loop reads CAISESQGAQPQHF. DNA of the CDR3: TGTGCCATCAGTGAGTCTCAGGGGGCTCAGCCCCAGCATTTT.

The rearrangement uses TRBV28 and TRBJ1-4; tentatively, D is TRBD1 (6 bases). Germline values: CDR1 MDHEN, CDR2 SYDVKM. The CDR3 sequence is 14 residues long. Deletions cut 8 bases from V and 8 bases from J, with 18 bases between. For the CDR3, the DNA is TGTGCCAGCGCCCCGGGGGGGGCTCGGGAAAAACTGTTTTTT. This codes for CASAPGGAREKLFF.

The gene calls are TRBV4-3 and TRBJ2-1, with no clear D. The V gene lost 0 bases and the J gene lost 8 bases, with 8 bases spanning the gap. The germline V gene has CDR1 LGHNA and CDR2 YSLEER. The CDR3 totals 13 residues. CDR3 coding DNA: TGCGCCAGCAGCCAAGAAGATCTAGATGAGCAGTTCTTC. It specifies CASSQEDLDEQFF.

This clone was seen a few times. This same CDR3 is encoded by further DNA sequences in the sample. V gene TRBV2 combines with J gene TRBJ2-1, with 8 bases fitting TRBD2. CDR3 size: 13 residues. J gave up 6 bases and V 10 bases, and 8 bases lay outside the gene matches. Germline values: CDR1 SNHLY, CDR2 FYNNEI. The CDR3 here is CATCLREANEQFF. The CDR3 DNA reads TGTGCCACCTGTCTGCGGGAGGCCAATGAGCAGTTCTTC. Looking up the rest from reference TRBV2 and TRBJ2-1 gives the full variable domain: EPEVTQTPSHQVTQMGQEVILRCVPISNHLYFYWYRQILGQKVEFLVSFYNNEISEKSEIFDDQFSVERPDGSNFTLKIRSTKLEDSAMYFCATCLREANEQFFGPGTRLTVL.

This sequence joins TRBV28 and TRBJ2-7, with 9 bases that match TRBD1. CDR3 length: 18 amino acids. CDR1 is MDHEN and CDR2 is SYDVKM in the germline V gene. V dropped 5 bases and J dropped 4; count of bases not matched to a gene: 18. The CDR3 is CASSRSLYRDRVKYEQYF. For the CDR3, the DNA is TGTGCCAGCAGTCGCTCGCTATACCGGGACAGGGTGAAATACGAGCAGTACTTC.

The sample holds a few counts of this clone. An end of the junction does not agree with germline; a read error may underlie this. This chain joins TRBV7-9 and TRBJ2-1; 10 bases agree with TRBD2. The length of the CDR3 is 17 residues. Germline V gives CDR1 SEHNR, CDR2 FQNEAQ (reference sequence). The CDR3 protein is CSSSLEQLAGSYNEQFF. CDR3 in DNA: TGTTCCAGCAGCTTAGAACAACTAGCGGGATCCTACAATGAGCAGTTCTTC.

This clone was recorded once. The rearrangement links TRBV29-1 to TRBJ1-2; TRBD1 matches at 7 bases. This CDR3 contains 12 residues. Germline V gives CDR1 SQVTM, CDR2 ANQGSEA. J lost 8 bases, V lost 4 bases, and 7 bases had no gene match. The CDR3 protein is CSVAGTVHGYTF. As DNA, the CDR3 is TGCAGCGTTGCCGGGACAGTTCACGGCTACACCTTC.

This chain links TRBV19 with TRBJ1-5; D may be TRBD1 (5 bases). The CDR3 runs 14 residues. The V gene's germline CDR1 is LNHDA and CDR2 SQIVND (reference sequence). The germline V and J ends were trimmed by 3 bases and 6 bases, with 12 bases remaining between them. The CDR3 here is CASSITGVPQPQHF. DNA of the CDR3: TGTGCCAGTAGTATTACAGGAGTTCCTCAGCCCCAGCATTTT.

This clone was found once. The CDR3 bases are TGCGCCAGCAGCCTAGGACAGGCCTTTCCAATGGACAATGAGCAGTTCTTC. It is translated as CASSLGQAFPMDNEQFF. This chain links TRBV4-3 with TRBJ2-1; TRBD1 matches 7 bases. The CDR3 totals 17 residues. With V trimmed by 4 bases and J by 5 bases, 14 bases remained unmatched. Germline V gene sequence: CDR1 LGHNA, CDR2 YSLEER.

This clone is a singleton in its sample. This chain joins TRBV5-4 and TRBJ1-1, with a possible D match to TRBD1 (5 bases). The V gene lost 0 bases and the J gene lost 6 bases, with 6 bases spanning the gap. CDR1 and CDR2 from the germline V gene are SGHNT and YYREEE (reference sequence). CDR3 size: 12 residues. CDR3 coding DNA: TGTGCCAGCAGCTTGGCCAGGGCTGAAGCTTTCTTT. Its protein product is CASSLARAEAFF.

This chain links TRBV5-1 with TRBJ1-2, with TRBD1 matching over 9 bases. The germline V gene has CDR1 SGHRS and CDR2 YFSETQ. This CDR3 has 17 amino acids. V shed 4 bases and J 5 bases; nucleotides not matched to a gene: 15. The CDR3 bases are TGCGCCAGCAGCCCCCTAGGTTCGGACAGGGGACCTTATGGCTACACCTTC. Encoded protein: CASSPLGSDRGPYGYTF.

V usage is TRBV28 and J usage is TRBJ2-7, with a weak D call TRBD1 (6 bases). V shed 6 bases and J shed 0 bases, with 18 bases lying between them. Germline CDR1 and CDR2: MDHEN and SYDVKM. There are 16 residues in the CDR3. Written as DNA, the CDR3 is TGTGCCAGCAGCCCGACAGGCCAACAAATCTCCTACGAGCAGTACTTC. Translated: CASSPTGQQISYEQYF.

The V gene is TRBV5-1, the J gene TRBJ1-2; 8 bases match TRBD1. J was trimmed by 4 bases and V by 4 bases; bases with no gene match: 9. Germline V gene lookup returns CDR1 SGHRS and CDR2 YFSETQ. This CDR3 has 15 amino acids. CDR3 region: CASSPGTGRAYGYTF. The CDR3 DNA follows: TGCGCCAGCAGCCCCGGGACAGGTCGGGCCTATGGCTACACCTTC.

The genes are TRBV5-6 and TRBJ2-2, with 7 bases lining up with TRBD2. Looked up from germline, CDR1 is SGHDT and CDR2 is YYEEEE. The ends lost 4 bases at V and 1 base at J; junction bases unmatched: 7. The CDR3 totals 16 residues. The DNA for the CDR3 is TGTGCCAGCAGCACTACTAGCGCCCAGAACACCGGGGAGCTGTTTTTT. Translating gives CASSTTSAQNTGELFF.

For the CDR3, the DNA is TGTGCCAGTAGTCCAGGACAGGGTCAGGTAGCTGAAGCTTTCTTT. Translated, it gives CASSPGQGQVAEAFF. The chain links TRBV19 to TRBJ1-1; TRBD1 agrees at 8 bases. Trimming took 5 bases from V and 6 from J; bases not matched to a gene: 11. The germline CDR1 and CDR2 sequences are LNHDA and SQIVND (reference sequence). This CDR3 comprises 15 residues. The full variable domain, rest sourced from reference TRBV19 and TRBJ1-1, is DGGITQSPKYLFRKEGQNVTLSCEQNLNHDAMYWYRQDPGQGLRLIYYSQIVNDFQKGDIAEGYSVSREKKESFPLTVTSAQKNPTAFYLCASSPGQGQVAEAFFGQGTRLTVV.

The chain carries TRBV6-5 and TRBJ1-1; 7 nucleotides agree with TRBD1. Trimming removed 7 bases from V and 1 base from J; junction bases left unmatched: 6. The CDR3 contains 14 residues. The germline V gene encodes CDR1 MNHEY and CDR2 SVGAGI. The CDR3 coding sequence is TGTGCCAGCATTAATACAGGGGCGAACACTGAAGCTTTCTTT. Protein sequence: CASINTGANTEAFF.

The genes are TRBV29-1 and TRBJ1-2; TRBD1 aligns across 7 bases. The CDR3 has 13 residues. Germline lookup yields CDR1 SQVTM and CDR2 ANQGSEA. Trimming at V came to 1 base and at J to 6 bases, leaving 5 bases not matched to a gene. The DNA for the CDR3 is TGCAGCGTTGAAGTGACAGGGCGACATGGCTACACCTTC. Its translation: CSVEVTGRHGYTF.

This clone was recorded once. The CDR3 DNA follows: TGTGCCAGCAGCCCCCAGAGCGGCGTGAACACCGGGGAGCTGTTTTTT. Amino acids: CASSPQSGVNTGELFF. The V gene is TRBV9, the J gene TRBJ2-2, with a weak D call TRBD2 (5 bases). Germline CDR1 and CDR2: SGDLS and YYNGEE. The CDR3 covers 16 residues. Deletions cut 4 bases from V and 1 base from J, with 14 bases between.

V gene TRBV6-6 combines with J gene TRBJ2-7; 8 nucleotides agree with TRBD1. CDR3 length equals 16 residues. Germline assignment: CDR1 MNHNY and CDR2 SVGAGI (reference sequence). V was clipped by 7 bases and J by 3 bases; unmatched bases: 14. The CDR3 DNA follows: TGTGCCAGCACCTTACAGCCAGGGGGCGGTTTCTACGAGCAGTACTTC. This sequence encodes CASTLQPGGGFYEQYF.